Each of the 17 T cell receptor beta chains below was sequenced from the same sample in a study of vaccination effects on CD4 cells after COVID-19. Libraries were prepared by immunoSEQ multiplex PCR; TCRdb keeps only in-frame clonotypes and omits some of them. Of more than 60,000 clones detected, just under 75% appear once; the ten largest clones hold 2% to 2.5%. Upon completion of about eleven days in culture, CD4+ T cells were isolated. Participants were vaccinated with two doses of either the BNT162b2 or mRNA-1273 vaccine. Their specific antigens are unknown. The material was CD4+ T cells from PBMCs cultured without peptide, obtained after COVID-19 vaccination. The receptors stem from a human donor who received a COVID-19 vaccine.

This chain links TRBV15 with TRBJ2-5, with D uncertain. The ends were cut back, 3 bases at V and 1 base at J, with 6 bases in the middle. The germline CDR1 and CDR2 sequences are LNHNV and YYDKDF (reference sequence). The CDR3 has 13 residues. The CDR3 bases are TGTGCCACCAGCAGGACTGGCCAAGAGACCCAGTACTTC. It encodes CATSRTGQETQYF.

This chain connects TRBV12-3 or TRBV12-4 to TRBJ2-7; D is unclear. CDR3 length: 11 residues. Trimming cost V 6 bases and J 7 bases, with 10 bases left between them. CDR3 DNA sequence: TGTGCCAGCAGCATGATAGGGGAGCAGTACGTC. It codes for CASSMIGEQYV.

The table lists this clone with a few counts. The chain has TRBV10-2 and TRBJ2-7; TRBD1 matches 8 bases. The CDR3 length is 17 residues. The V gene end was trimmed by 6 bases and the J gene end by 7 bases; junction bases not matched to a gene: 20. Germline CDR1 reads WSHSY; CDR2 reads SAAADI. Here the CDR3 reads CASSDYRGTGNPWEQYV. CDR3 nucleotide sequence: TGCGCCAGCAGCGATTATAGAGGGACAGGAAATCCTTGGGAGCAGTACGTC.

The rearrangement uses TRBV2 and TRBJ1-6; 11 bases map to TRBD1. Germline CDR1 and CDR2: SNHLY and FYNNEI. The CDR3 length is 16 residues. V gave up 4 bases and J gave up 9 bases; unmatched junction bases: 8. The CDR3 region is CASSALVGQGVSPLHF. The CDR3 DNA reads as TGTGCCAGCAGTGCTCTCGTGGGACAGGGGGTTTCACCCCTCCACTTT.

The gene calls are TRBV2 and TRBJ2-2; TRBD2 matches 10 bases. Germline V gene sequence: CDR1 SNHLY, CDR2 FYNNEI. This CDR3 comprises 15 residues. Germline trimming cut 6 bases from V and 1 base from J; bases unmatched to any gene: 2. This chain's CDR3 is CASRASGGNTGELFF. CDR3 sequence (DNA): TGTGCCAGCAGAGCTAGCGGGGGGAACACCGGGGAGCTGTTTTTT. Full variable domain (rest looked up from reference TRBV2 and TRBJ2-2): EPEVTQTPSHQVTQMGQEVILRCVPISNHLYFYWYRQILGQKVEFLVSFYNNEISEKSEIFDDQFSVERPDGSNFTLKIRSTKLEDSAMYFCASRASGGNTGELFFGEGSRLTVL.

The rearrangement uses TRBV7-9 and TRBJ2-5, with unresolved D. V dropped 1 base and J dropped 7 bases, with 10 bases sitting between them. Germline V gene data show CDR1 as SEHNR and CDR2 as FQNEAQ (reference sequence). This CDR3 comprises 13 residues. CDR3 sequence: CASSLVLGVTQYF. The CDR3 DNA sequence: TGTGCCAGCAGCTTAGTTTTAGGCGTGACCCAGTACTTC.

On this clone itself: Other DNA sequences in the same sample also yield this CDR3. This rearrangement joins TRBV2 to TRBJ2-2; D not certain. The CDR3 is 12 amino acids. Trimming cost V 5 bases and J 3 bases, with 4 bases left between them. Germline lookup yields CDR1 SNHLY and CDR2 FYNNEI. The CDR3 loop reads CASSSDTGELFF. CDR3 nucleotide sequence: TGTGCCAGCAGTTCGGACACCGGGGAGCTGTTTTTT.

This clone was observed a handful of times. The chain recombines TRBV28 with TRBJ1-1; D unresolved. Germline CDR1 MDHEN, CDR2 SYDVKM. Between the trimmed V and J ends, which lost 4 bases and 0 bases, there was a span of 9 bases. The CDR3 has 14 amino acids. CDR3 protein: CASSSDGLNTEAFF. CDR3 nucleotides: TGTGCCAGCAGTTCGGACGGCTTGAACACTGAAGCTTTCTTT.

J is TRBJ1-2 and V is TRBV6-1; no definite D call. Germline CDR1 and CDR2: MNHNS and SASEGT. This CDR3 comprises 14 residues. Trimming pared 1 base from V and 0 bases from J, leaving 6 bases between. CDR3 residues: CASSEVRPNYGYTF. In DNA form, the CDR3 reads TGTGCCAGCAGTGAAGTCAGGCCTAACTATGGCTACACCTTC.

V and J are TRBV5-1 and TRBJ1-2, with 10 bases aligning to TRBD1. The V gene end was trimmed by 4 bases and the J gene end by 7 bases; junction bases not matched to a gene: 22. The CDR3 consists of 19 residues. The germline V gene has CDR1 SGHRS and CDR2 YFSETQ. For the CDR3, the DNA is TGCGCCAGCAGCGCCGATCCCGGCGGGACAGGGGATTATCTAGGTGGCTACACCTTC. Protein product: CASSADPGGTGDYLGGYTF.

This chain links TRBV4-2 with TRBJ2-2; 15 nucleotides agree with TRBD2. CDR3 length: 18 residues. Germline loops: CDR1 LGHNA, CDR2 YNFKEQ. J gave up 3 bases and V 4 bases, and 6 bases lay outside the gene matches. CDR3 sequence (DNA): TGTGCCAGCAGCCCACGGACTAGCGGGGGGGCGGACACCGGGGAGCTGTTTTTT. This sequence encodes CASSPRTSGGADTGELFF.

The chain recombines TRBV4-1 with TRBJ2-7, with 7 bases that match TRBD2. CDR1 MGHRA and CDR2 YSYEKL come from the germline V gene. The CDR3 sequence is 15 residues long. V gave up 0 bases and J gave up 2 bases; unmatched junction bases: 4. CDR3 in amino acids: CASSQEKRGTYEQYV. Written as DNA, the CDR3 is TGCGCCAGCAGCCAAGAAAAGCGGGGAACCTACGAGCAGTACGTC.

This clone was picked up a small number of times. The chain carries TRBV18 and TRBJ2-1; 8 bases line up with TRBD1. The CDR3 totals 15 residues. CDR1 KGHSH and CDR2 LQKENI come from the germline V gene. V lost 4 bases to trimming and J lost 4 bases; unmatched junction nucleotides: 6. CDR3 amino acids: CASSHGQGAYNEQFF. The CDR3, as DNA: TGTGCCAGCTCACACGGACAGGGAGCATACAATGAGCAGTTCTTC.

V and J are TRBV29-1 and TRBJ1-1; D call uncertain. Germline V gene lookup returns CDR1 SQVTM and CDR2 ANQGSEA. The CDR3 is 11 residues long. Trimming took off 3 bases at V and 6 bases at J, with 8 bases between the two ends. CDR3 protein: CSVEGFPEAFF. CDR3 bases: TGCAGCGTTGAGGGGTTCCCTGAAGCTTTCTTT. Full variable domain (missing parts from reference TRBV29-1 and TRBJ1-1): SAVISQKPSRDICQRGTSLTIQCQVDSQVTMMFWYRQQPGQSLTLIATANQGSEATYESGFVIDKFPISRPNLTFSTLTVSNMSPEDSSIYLCSVEGFPEAFFGQGTRLTVV.

This rearrangement joins TRBV4-1 to TRBJ2-7; perhaps TRBD1 as D (5 bases). CDR1 is MGHRA, CDR2 YSYEKL, per germline. The length of the CDR3 is 15 residues. V lost 0 bases to trimming and J lost 3 bases, with 12 bases between them. This CDR3 is CASSQEGTGFYEQYV. In nucleotides, the CDR3 is TGCGCCAGCAGCCAAGAAGGAACAGGCTTCTACGAGCAGTACGTC.

This clone was seen a few times. The V gene is TRBV6-6, the J gene TRBJ1-1; D is unclear. The germline V gene encodes CDR1 MNHNY and CDR2 SVGAGI (reference sequence). Trimming shortened V by 2 bases and J by 1 base, and 5 bases separated the two germline ends. This CDR3 is built from 13 residues. Written as DNA, the CDR3 is TGTGCCAGCAGTTACGGGCGGAACACTGAAGCTTTCTTT. Translated, it gives CASSYGRNTEAFF.

This clone was recorded a few times. V usage is TRBV19 and J usage is TRBJ2-6, with D possibly TRBD1 on 5 matching bases. CDR1 LNHDA and CDR2 SQIVND come from the germline V gene (reference sequence). The CDR3 has 16 residues. Trimming took 2 bases from V and 2 from J, leaving 10 bases between them. The CDR3 DNA sequence: TGTGCCAGTAGTATATTCCAGGGAACTGGGGCCAACGTCCTGACTTTC. This translates into CASSIFQGTGANVLTF.